The present T cell receptor (beta chain) was sequenced within a study of T cells in Graves' hyperthyroidism and ophthalmopathy. Study findings and constraints: From stable hyperthyroidism, ophthalmopathy was separated by a 13 V-J model.

In germline, CDR1 is SGDLS, CDR2 YYNGEE. The CDR3 consists of 16 residues. The J segment lost 4 bases and the V segment lost 3 bases, leaving 6 bases of the junction unmatched. This clonotype was counted ten times or more. What it binds is unknown. Amplification of TCR beta CDR3 regions used RNA as the template. The HTBI set primed first-round TCR CDR3 RT-PCR. TCRdb called the multiplex PCR reads again in MiXCR, with one record for every CDR3 protein. The sample lists around 250,000 distinct CDR3 sequences; approximately 15% were seen once. Fresh peripheral blood, around 10 ml of it, supplied the PBMCs.

Sequencing input: blood. This TCR was recovered from a woman aged 40 to 50 with Graves' hyperthyroidism that later progressed to Graves' ophthalmopathy. The V gene is TRBV9, the J gene TRBJ2-1, with 11 bases matching TRBD2. CDR3: CASSASGTSGYNEQFF. The CDR3 DNA is TGTGCCAGCAGCGCCTCCGGGACTAGCGGATACAATGAGCAGTTCTTC.